This is a list of T cell receptor beta chains from one sample in a study of cytomegalovirus exposure and HLA in healthy donors. Data came from immunoSEQ multiplex PCR; TCRdb stores just in-frame clones and leaves some out. The sample includes around 140,000 clones, about three quarters seen only once; the top ten take about 2%. Sequenced sample: PBMCs. The receptors derive from a man aged 35 to 55 in good health and CMV-seronegative. Both conserved end residues are part of each CDR3. Each record gives: clone size, D gene, J gene, V gene, CDR3 protein, CDR3 DNA. A D gene is named only where the DNA matches it firmly. Clone size appears in some rows only: once, few, many, or a class for an expanded clone.

>-|TRBD1|TRBJ2-1|TRBV7-9
CASSLVPGQGSDEQFF
TGTGCCAGCAGCTTAGTCCCGGGACAGGGGTCCGATGAGCAGTTCTTC
>-|-|TRBJ1-1|TRBV30
CAWRPLTGSAFF
TGTGCCTGGAGACCATTAACAGGTTCAGCTTTCTTT
>-|-|TRBJ1-4|TRBV7-9
CASSSTSTGTTNEKLFF
TGTGCCAGCAGCTCCACTTCTACAGGAACAACTAATGAAAAACTGTTTTTT
>once|TRBD2|TRBJ2-7|TRBV7-9
CASSTGLAGTYEQYF
TGTGCCAGCAGCACAGGACTAGCGGGAACCTACGAGCAGTACTTC
>-|-|TRBJ2-5|TRBV5-4
CASSPQVQETQYF
TGTGCCAGCAGCCCACAGGTCCAAGAGACCCAGTACTTC
>-|-|TRBJ2-4|TRBV19
CASSIDQRIGTGRVVNIQYF
TGTGCCAGTAGTATAGATCAAAGAATCGGAACAGGGAGGGTTGTAAACATTCAGTACTTC
>-|-|TRBJ1-2|TRBV28
CASTQSSNYGYTF
TGTGCCAGCACCCAGTCCTCTAACTATGGCTACACCTTC
>-|-|TRBJ1-6|TRBV7-6
CASSPYWETGSPLHF
TGTGCCAGCAGCCCTTATTGGGAGACAGGTTCACCCCTCCACTTT
>-|TRBD1|TRBJ1-2|TRBV30
CAWRARTGYGYTF
TGTGCCTGGAGGGCTCGGACAGGCTATGGCTACACCTTC
>-|TRBD2|TRBJ2-7|TRBV29-1
CSVGASGRPFEEQYF
TGCAGCGTGGGGGCTAGCGGGAGGCCCTTCGAGGAGCAGTACTTC
>-|TRBD1|TRBJ1-2|TRBV19
CASSGTGGYGYTF
TGTGCCAGTAGTGGGACAGGGGGCTATGGCTACACCTTC
>once|TRBD1|TRBJ2-7|TRBV9
CASSVGQGGYEQYF
TGTGCCAGCAGCGTAGGACAGGGGGGGTACGAGCAGTACTTC
>-|-|TRBJ2-7|TRBV7-9
CASSSTEDYSEGYEQYF
TGTGCCAGCAGCTCCACCGAGGACTACTCAGAGGGATACGAGCAGTACTTC
>few|-|TRBJ2-7|TRBV2
CASSDTRDSSYEQYF
TGTGCCAGCAGTGATACGCGGGACAGCTCCTACGAGCAGTACTTC
>-|-|TRBJ1-1|TRBV5-4
CASSKGQTTNTEAFF
TGTGCCAGCAGCAAAGGACAGACAACGAACACTGAAGCTTTCTTT
>few|TRBD1|TRBJ2-7|TRBV28
CASLDRAAYEQYF
TGTGCCAGCTTAGACAGGGCCGCCTACGAGCAGTACTTC
>-|-|TRBJ1-1|TRBV7-5
CVRSLGGGITEAFF
TGTGTCAGAAGCTTAGGAGGGGGCATCACTGAAGCTTTCTTT
>-|-|TRBJ2-6|TRBV18
CASSPWAPNSGANVLTF
TGTGCCAGCTCACCATGGGCACCGAACTCTGGGGCCAACGTCCTGACTTTC
>-|TRBD2|TRBJ2-7|TRBV5-4
CASSGGLAGGGHEQYF
TGTGCCAGCAGCGGGGGACTAGCGGGAGGAGGCCACGAGCAGTACTTC
>-|TRBD1|TRBJ2-2|TRBV7-9
CASSLSDRVYTGELFF
TGTGCCAGCAGCTTGTCGGACAGGGTCTACACCGGGGAGCTGTTTTTT
>-|TRBD2|TRBJ2-2|TRBV7-2
CASSRPLAVNTGELFF
TGTGCCAGCAGCCGACCCCTAGCGGTTAACACCGGGGAGCTGTTTTTT
>-|TRBD2|TRBJ2-2|TRBV18
CASSPPILAGVWTGELFF
TGTGCCAGCTCACCACCGATTCTAGCGGGGGTTTGGACCGGGGAGCTGTTTTTT
>-|-|TRBJ2-7|TRBV29-1
CSVEPRGRDEQYF
TGCAGCGTTGAACCCAGGGGCCGGGACGAGCAGTACTTC
>-|-|TRBJ2-1|TRBV7-2
CASSRVGDYNEQFF
TGTGCCAGCAGCCGGGTAGGGGATTACAATGAGCAGTTCTTC
>few|TRBD1|TRBJ2-5|TRBV7-9
CASSQGTGRIQYF
TGTGCCAGCAGCCAGGGGACAGGGAGGATCCAGTACTTC
>-|TRBD1|TRBJ2-7|TRBV6-5
CASTKQGGGEQYF
TGTGCCAGCACCAAACAGGGGGGAGGCGAGCAGTACTTC
>-|TRBD2|TRBJ2-7|TRBV28
CASSLFSGGGQSYEQYF
TGTGCCAGCAGTTTATTTAGCGGGGGGGGCCAGTCCTACGAGCAGTACTTC
>-|TRBD2|TRBJ2-7|TRBV29-1
CSVERGGYEQYF
TGCAGCGTTGAACGGGGGGGGTACGAGCAGTACTTC
>-|TRBD2|TRBJ2-7|TRBV29-1
CSAEGASGSSYEQYF
TGCAGCGCCGAAGGGGCTAGCGGGAGCTCCTACGAGCAGTACTTC
>-|-|TRBJ2-2|TRBV28
CASSFQGVVNTGELFF
TGTGCCAGCAGTTTTCAGGGTGTGGTGAACACCGGGGAGCTGTTTTTT
>-|TRBD1|TRBJ1-1|TRBV29-1
CSVEAGQGNEAFF
TGCAGCGTTGAGGCCGGACAGGGGAACGAAGCTTTCTTT
>-|-|TRBJ2-2|TRBV9
CASSVGAETGELFF
TGTGCCAGCAGCGTAGGGGCAGAGACCGGGGAGCTGTTTTTT
>-|TRBD1|TRBJ2-5|TRBV4-2
CASSHTGAGFETQYF
TGTGCCAGCAGCCATACAGGGGCGGGTTTTGAGACCCAGTACTTC
>-|-|TRBJ1-2|TRBV5-1
CASSFFPAGWTIQGDGYTF
TGCGCCAGCAGCTTCTTCCCGGCAGGGTGGACTATTCAGGGTGATGGCTACACCTTC
>-|TRBD1|TRBJ2-2|TRBV18
CASSPWTGDTGELFF
TGTGCCAGCTCACCTTGGACAGGGGACACCGGGGAGCTGTTTTTT
>-|-|TRBJ1-4|TRBV2
CASSTGYGEKLFF
TGTGCCAGCAGTACAGGGTATGGGGAAAAACTGTTTTTT
>-|-|TRBJ2-3|TRBV5-4
CASSFGQSTNTQYF
TGTGCCAGCAGCTTTGGACAGAGCACGAATACGCAGTATTTT
>-|TRBD1|TRBJ1-1|TRBV6-6
CASRGDRAVTEAFF
TGTGCCAGCAGGGGGGACAGGGCTGTGACTGAAGCTTTCTTT
>-|TRBD2|TRBJ2-3|TRBV7-2
CASSSLAASTDTQYF
TGTGCCAGCAGCTCCCTAGCGGCTAGCACAGATACGCAGTATTTT
>-|TRBD2|TRBJ2-5|TRBV14
CASSHHRLAGGQETQYF
TGTGCCAGCAGCCACCACAGACTAGCGGGGGGCCAAGAGACCCAGTACTTC
>-|TRBD2|TRBJ2-7|TRBV10-3
CAISDSQLAGTGEQYF
TGTGCCATCAGTGATTCGCAACTAGCGGGGACGGGCGAGCAGTACTTC
>-|-|TRBJ2-2|TRBV5-6
CASSLEGYTGELFF
TGTGCCAGCAGCTTAGAGGGCTACACCGGGGAGCTGTTTTTT
>-|-|TRBJ1-4|TRBV7-2
CASSLVSYEKLFF
TGTGCCAGCAGCTTAGTTAGTTATGAAAAACTGTTTTTT
>-|-|TRBJ2-6|TRBV7-8
CASSLVGGTSGSGANVLTF
TGTGCCAGCAGCTTAGTGGGAGGAACTTCCGGCTCTGGGGCCAACGTCCTGACTTTC
>once|TRBD2|TRBJ2-3|TRBV4-1
CASSQGLAGGPGDTQYF
TGCGCCAGCAGCCAAGGGCTAGCGGGGGGGCCGGGGGATACGCAGTATTTT
>-|-|TRBJ2-7|TRBV21-1
CASSKGRTRSSYEQYF
TGTGCCAGCAGCAAAGGTCGGACTCGGAGCTCCTACGAGCAGTACTTC
>-|TRBD1|TRBJ1-2|TRBV6-5
CASSYSQGNYGYTF
TGTGCCAGCAGTTACTCACAGGGGAACTATGGCTACACCTTC
>once|-|TRBJ2-3|TRBV28
CASSFFEESSTDTQYF
TGTGCCAGCAGTTTCTTCGAGGAATCTAGCACAGATACGCAGTATTTT
>-|-|TRBJ2-6|TRBV28
CASSLELSLSGANVLTF
TGTGCCAGCAGTTTAGAGTTGAGTCTCTCTGGGGCCAACGTCCTGACTTTC
>-|-|TRBJ2-7|TRBV2
CASTEGDRYSYEQYF
TGTGCCAGCACCGAAGGAGACAGGTACTCCTACGAGCAGTACTTC
>-|TRBD1|TRBJ2-7|TRBV6-1
CASSVDRGYEQYF
TGTGCCAGCAGCGTGGACAGGGGATACGAGCAGTACTTC
>-|-|TRBJ2-5|TRBV11-2
CASSPGHTAETQYF
TGTGCCAGCAGCCCAGGACACACGGCAGAGACCCAGTACTTC
>few|TRBD2|TRBJ2-7|TRBV5-4
CASSLGTSGPYEQYF
TGTGCCAGCAGCTTGGGGACTAGCGGACCCTACGAGCAGTACTTC
>-|TRBD1|TRBJ2-3|TRBV7-3
CASSLTGGAGDTQYF
TGTGCCAGCAGCTTAACAGGGGGCGCAGGAGATACGCAGTATTTT